This T cell receptor beta chain stems from a study of CD8+ T cells in alopecia areata. Regarding treatment: oral pan-JAK inhibitor, 5-10 mg twice daily. Overall study results and limits: Patients displayed less clarity in TCR sharing than mice, a finding possibly related to HLA.

Reverse transcribed after extraction, RNA yielded cDNA as the sequencing template. Some clones are missing from TCRdb's copy, which holds only in-frame ones; the method was immunoSEQ multiplex PCR. The table records about 190,000 clones, around 60% of them present only once. This CDR3 comprises 16 residues. Germline V gene sequence: CDR1 SGDLS, CDR2 YYNGEE. V gave up 0 bases and J gave up 1 base; unmatched junction bases: 3. Of note for this clone: Its antigen is still unknown.

Sequenced material: CD4+ T cells sorted from blood, taken at roughly week 49, from a patient treated with tofacitinib. The clonotype originates from a human donor with alopecia areata. The V gene is TRBV9, the J gene TRBJ2-2, with TRBD2 matching 7 bases. CDR3: CASSVGTRENTGELFF. DNA for the CDR3: TGTGCCAGCAGCGTAGGGACTAGAGAGAACACCGGGGAGCTGTTTTTT.